This paragraph covers one T cell receptor (beta chain) sequence. This clonotype was seen a handful of times. Its antigen is currently not known. No base quality information exists; no much larger clone differs at one position. This sample was taken from a study of immune heterogeneity within non-small cell lung tumors (dated by TCRdb to 2017 to 2018). For the study in its entirety: Histology comprised several squamous cell carcinomas, 9 to 11 non-squamous carcinomas and 1 tumor not otherwise specified. TCR repertoire analysis included roughly 58 tumor loci from about 16 patients, whereas transcriptome data included only about 46 loci from 12 patients. Binding of neoantigens to the HLA alleles of each patient was predicted with netMHCpan-3.0 for mutant peptides of 8 to 11 amino acids. To examine intratumoral immune heterogeneity, the study used whole-exome sequencing, RNA-seq and TCR beta repertoire sequencing on multiple spatially distinct regions of each NSCLC tumor.

The TCR beta CDR3 region was amplified with a multiplex PCR system whose first round ran for approximately 10 cycles using 32 V-gene forward primers and 13 J-gene reverse primers. The first PCR round used a QIAGEN Multiplex PCR Kit, and the primer sequences were filed in Chinese patent CN105087789A. A second PCR round added Illumina universal primers using the Phusion High-Fidelity PCR Kit. TCR libraries were paired-end sequenced at 151 bp read length on the Illumina HiSeq X Ten platform. As for the authors' bioinformatics: Reads lacking multiplex PCR primers were removed with Cutadapt, read pairs were merged with PEAR, and CDR3 regions were called with MiXCR default settings. Repertoire diversity used Shannon entropy, and clonality was computed as one minus Shannon entropy divided by ln of productive unique sequence count. A clonotype counted as a dominant or high-frequency T-cell clone when its frequency was 0.5% or higher. The raw public reads went through TCRdb reprocessing: fastp at Q25, MiXCR clone calling, in-frame beta chains kept. Every distinct CDR3 protein forms one entry, paired with its most common genes and DNA. These V and J calls originate from TCRdb's pipeline instead of the authors' own analysis. The sample yields roughly 11,000 distinct CDR3 sequences; just under 30% were counted once. Approximately 20% of the sample rests with the top ten.

Genomic DNA was extracted from bulk tumor tissue and used as the TCR template, and approximately 600 ng gDNA was amplified per sample. During surgery, several biopsies were collected from each primary tumor and placed as far from one another as possible within the tumor mass. The study cohort was described as untreated and was composed of newly diagnosed NSCLC cases undergoing curative surgery. The donor group was made up of 15 newly diagnosed non-small cell lung cancer patients undergoing surgery with curative intent. The resected tumor masses were reviewed by two independent pathologists. Sequencing was performed only on DNA and RNA samples of high quality. The study at large found these results: High-frequency TCR beta clonotypes were largely distinct between individual patients. Local T-cell repertoire clonality showed a statistically significant but moderate positive correlation with local tumor mutational burden (R roughly 0.35). Identical dominant CDR3B clonotypes recurred across loci within a patient, yet different tumor locations also harbored unique high-frequency clones.

The germline V gene sets CDR1 to MNHNS and CDR2 to SASEGT. Its CDR3 holds 14 amino acids, cysteine through phenylalanine. The only DNA kept is the CDR3, 42 bases in frame from the first base. Trimming removed 5 bases from V and 4 bases from J; the gene matches leave 4 bases unexplained. The sample taken for sequencing was lung tumor tissue. The TCR sequence derives from a woman aged 45-60 years with non-small cell lung cancer. The chain links TRBV6-1 with TRBJ2-3, and TRBD2 aligns with 9 junction nucleotides. The CDR3 in this case is CASSLGTSPDTQYF. The sequenced DNA is TGTGCCAGCAGTCTCGGGACTAGCCCAGATACGCAGTATTTT.